What follows is one TCR beta chain and its context. Its antigen is not known. Three rounds of nested PCR, following a modified ARM-PCR protocol, produced the TCRbeta library. In TCRdb, the multiplex PCR reads were re-called with MiXCR into one record per CDR3 protein. The table lists around 99,000 distinct CDR3 sequences, roughly 80% of them singletons, with 37% in the top ten. Germline lookup yields CDR1 SGHNT and CDR2 YENEEA. The CDR3 sequence is 13 residues long. This sample was taken from a study of tumor and adjacent non-tumor tissue in lung cancer. The overall study: On average, productive TCRbeta reads reached some 4.2 million per sample.

Study-level findings and limits: Tumor repertoires had a smaller top 100 clone share than normal lung. TCR diversity was significantly greater in tumor than normal lung tissue.

No cell sorting was done before RNA was extracted from the tissue. Chemotherapy-naive patients with new lung cancer underwent thoracic surgery in China, August–late 2014. J is TRBJ1-3 and V is TRBV11-3; unclear D gene. The sequenced sample consisted of lung tumor tissue. The sequence came from a woman between 55 and 75 years old with non-small cell lung cancer. This CDR3 is CTSRSDTGNTIYF. CDR3 in DNA: TGTACTAGCAGGTCTGACACCGGAAACACCATATATTTT.